These 19 T cell receptor beta chains share one sample of origin, sequenced in a study of OX40 agonist ivuxolimab in advanced cancers. TCRdb keeps only in-frame clones here, not all; method: immunoSEQ multiplex PCR. This sample has over 25,000 clones, with about 86% found just once. The material sequenced was CD4+ or CD8+ T cells sorted from blood, taken in a trial of the OX40 agonist ivuxolimab. The source is an adult with an advanced solid tumor such as melanoma, head and neck, liver or kidney cancer.

This chain uses TRBV11-1 with TRBJ2-4, with D perhaps being TRBD1 or TRBD2 (5 bases each). Per the germline V gene, CDR1 is SGHAT and CDR2 is FQDESV (reference sequence). This CDR3 comprises 15 residues. V was cut by 5 bases and J by 1 base, with 12 bases left in between. This chain's CDR3 is CASSPWDGAKNIQYF. Here the CDR3 DNA reads TGTGCCAGCAGCCCCTGGGACGGTGCCAAAAACATTCAGTACTTC.

The CDR3 DNA is TGTGCCAGCAGTTACTCGGGGGTCACCGGGGAGCTGTTTTTT. Its protein is CASSYSGVTGELFF. The V gene is TRBV6-5, the J gene TRBJ2-2, with D perhaps being TRBD1 or TRBD2 (5 bases each). The germline V gene has CDR1 MNHEY and CDR2 SVGAGI. This CDR3 has 14 residues. V lost 0 bases to trimming and J lost 4 bases, with 6 bases between them.

This chain connects TRBV2 to TRBJ2-3; the match to TRBD1 covers 7 bases. Germline CDR1 SNHLY, CDR2 FYNNEI. J lost 2 bases, V lost 8 bases, and 7 bases had no gene match. CDR3 size: 14 residues. CDR3 amino acids: CASGRQGNTDTQYF. The CDR3 coding sequence is TGTGCCAGCGGGAGACAGGGTAACACAGATACGCAGTATTTT.

The gene calls are TRBV9 and TRBJ2-1; 10 bases match TRBD2. This CDR3 is built from 16 residues. Losses at the gene ends were 3 bases for V and 1 base for J; bases not matched to a gene: 4. Germline V gene data show CDR1 as SGDLS and CDR2 as YYNGEE. CDR3 region: CASSASGSRSYNEQFF. CDR3 in DNA: TGTGCCAGCAGCGCTAGCGGGAGCCGGTCCTACAATGAGCAGTTCTTC.

This chain connects TRBV19 to TRBJ2-2; D might be TRBD1 (6 bases). Trimming removed 7 bases at V and 2 bases at J, with 14 bases between. Germline loops: CDR1 LNHDA, CDR2 SQIVND (reference sequence). The CDR3 is 15 residues long. The DNA for the CDR3 is TGTGCCAGTACCGAGGGGGACCCTAACACCGGGGAGCTGTTTTTT. Translation gives CASTEGDPNTGELFF.

V and J are TRBV18 and TRBJ2-2, with no clear D. The CDR3 is made up of 16 amino acids. Germline CDR1 reads KGHSH; CDR2 reads LQKENI. Trimming removed 6 bases at V and 3 bases at J, with 17 bases between. The CDR3 is CASSPLTHGDTGELFF. In DNA, the CDR3 is TGTGCCAGCTCGCCCCTAACTCACGGAGACACCGGGGAGCTGTTTTTT.

The genes are TRBV13 and TRBJ2-1; either TRBD1 or TRBD2 may supply D (5 bases each). Germline CDR1 and CDR2: PRHDT and FYEKMQ (reference sequence). The CDR3 extends over 13 amino acids. The germline V and J ends were trimmed by 5 bases and 10 bases, with 15 bases remaining between them. CDR3 residues: CASSPGTPGEQFF. CDR3 DNA: TGTGCCAGCAGCCCAGGGACCCCGGGGGAGCAGTTCTTC.

The rearrangement joins TRBV5-1 to TRBJ2-7; a possible D gene is TRBD1 (6 bases). Trimming left V 0 bases short and J 6 bases short, with 19 bases between. Per germline, CDR1 SGHRS and CDR2 YFSETQ. The CDR3 sequence is 16 residues long. CDR3 loop: CASSLAATIWGREQYF. CDR3 DNA sequence: TGCGCCAGCAGCTTGGCGGCTACGATTTGGGGGCGCGAGCAGTACTTC.

V is TRBV29-1 and J is TRBJ1-1; D may be TRBD1 (6 bases). This CDR3 is built from 11 residues. V was pared by 3 bases and J by 10 bases, with 12 bases between. CDR1 and CDR2 (germline): SQVTM, ANQGSEA. For the CDR3, the DNA is TGCAGCGTTGAGAACGGACAGACAGCTTTCTTT. This gives the protein CSVENGQTAFF.

The chain recombines TRBV7-2 with TRBJ2-7, with D tentatively TRBD1 (6 bases). This CDR3 region has 18 residues. Germline lookup yields CDR1 SGHTA and CDR2 FQGNSA. V was shortened by 2 bases and J by 3 bases, with 23 bases between the two germline ends. The CDR3 is CASSLSLIRDNLYYEQYF. For the CDR3, the DNA is TGTGCCAGCAGCTTAAGTTTAATTCGGGACAACTTGTACTACGAGCAGTACTTC.

The chain joins TRBV4-1 to TRBJ1-2, with TRBD1 matching 9 bases. This CDR3 comprises 16 residues. Germline V lookup: CDR1 MGHRA, CDR2 YSYEKL. With 2 bases clipped from V and 8 bases from J, the junction kept 12 bases outside the gene matches. As DNA, the CDR3 is TGCGCCAGCAGCCAATTCCCGGGACAGGGTAATGAAGGCTACACCTTC. Encoded protein: CASSQFPGQGNEGYTF.

Written as DNA, the CDR3 is TGTGCCAGCAGTTTAGGGGTTATAGAAGAGACCCAGTACTTC. As protein: CASSLGVIEETQYF. The chain recombines TRBV28 with TRBJ2-5; no definite D call. Germline CDR1 is MDHEN and CDR2 is SYDVKM. This CDR3 region has 14 residues. Trimming took 2 bases from V and 3 from J, leaving 10 bases between them. Together with reference TRBV28 and TRBJ2-5, the CDR3 gives the full variable domain: DVKVTQSSRYLVKRTGEKVFLECVQDMDHENMFWYRQDPGLGLRLIYFSYDVKMKEKGDIPEGYSVSREKKERFSLILESASTNQTSMYLCASSLGVIEETQYFGPGTRLLVL.

This chain links TRBV28 with TRBJ2-7; D is possibly TRBD2 (5 bases). Germline V gene sequence: CDR1 MDHEN, CDR2 SYDVKM. Trimming pared 1 base from V and 3 bases from J, leaving 10 bases between. The CDR3 is 14 amino acids. The CDR3 DNA sequence: TGTGCCAGCAGTTTATTCAGCGAGGGCTACGAGCAGTACTTC. Translation gives CASSLFSEGYEQYF.

This rearrangement joins TRBV9 to TRBJ1-1; D is unclear. V lost 3 bases and J 1 base, leaving 7 bases between the germline ends. Germline V gene lookup returns CDR1 SGDLS and CDR2 YYNGEE. The CDR3 has 13 amino acids. CDR3 in amino acids: CASSGGGNTEAFF. DNA of the CDR3: TGTGCCAGCAGCGGAGGCGGGAACACTGAAGCTTTCTTT.

This chain joins TRBV6-1 and TRBJ2-7; TRBD1 might be the D (6 bases). Germline loops: CDR1 MNHNS, CDR2 SASEGT. The length of the CDR3 is 14 residues. The V end lost 1 base, the J end lost 0 bases, and 7 bases lay between the germline ends. The CDR3 spells CASSEGTVSYEQYF. In DNA, the CDR3 is TGTGCCAGCAGTGAAGGGACAGTCTCCTACGAGCAGTACTTC.

The rearrangement uses TRBV5-8 and TRBJ2-7; no definite D call. The CDR3 runs to 11 residues. Germline V CDR1 and CDR2: SGHTS, YDEGEE. V was pared by 5 bases and J by 4 bases, with 7 bases between. CDR3 sequence (DNA): TGTGCCAGCAGACACATTTACGAGCAGTACTTC. Amino acids: CASRHIYEQYF.

The CDR3 reads CASSATLYTNEKLFF. CDR3 in DNA: TGTGCCAGCAGTGCCACGTTGTATACTAATGAAAAACTGTTTTTT. The chain joins TRBV6-6 to TRBJ1-4; D gene uncertain. This CDR3 is built from 15 residues. V was shortened by 5 bases and J by 2 bases, with 12 bases between the two germline ends. Germline CDR1 MNHNY, CDR2 SVGAGI (reference sequence).

V and J are TRBV7-9 and TRBJ2-7; D may match TRBD1 or TRBD2 (5 bases each). This CDR3 is 15 amino acids long. The germline V and J ends were trimmed by 1 base and 4 bases, with 14 bases remaining between them. In germline, CDR1 is SEHNR, CDR2 FQNEAQ (reference sequence). CDR3 residues: CASSLEWGPEYEQYF. CDR3 nucleotide sequence: TGTGCCAGCAGCTTAGAGTGGGGACCCGAGTACGAGCAGTACTTC.

The chain uses TRBV6-5 and TRBJ2-5, with 8 bases that match TRBD1. Germline V gene data show CDR1 as MNHEY and CDR2 as SVGAGI. After removal of 6 bases from V and 2 bases from J, the junction contained 2 bases not matched to a gene. This CDR3 is 13 amino acids long. CDR3 bases: TGTGCCAGCAGGTGGACAGGGCAAGAGACCCAGTACTTC. It yields the protein CASRWTGQETQYF.